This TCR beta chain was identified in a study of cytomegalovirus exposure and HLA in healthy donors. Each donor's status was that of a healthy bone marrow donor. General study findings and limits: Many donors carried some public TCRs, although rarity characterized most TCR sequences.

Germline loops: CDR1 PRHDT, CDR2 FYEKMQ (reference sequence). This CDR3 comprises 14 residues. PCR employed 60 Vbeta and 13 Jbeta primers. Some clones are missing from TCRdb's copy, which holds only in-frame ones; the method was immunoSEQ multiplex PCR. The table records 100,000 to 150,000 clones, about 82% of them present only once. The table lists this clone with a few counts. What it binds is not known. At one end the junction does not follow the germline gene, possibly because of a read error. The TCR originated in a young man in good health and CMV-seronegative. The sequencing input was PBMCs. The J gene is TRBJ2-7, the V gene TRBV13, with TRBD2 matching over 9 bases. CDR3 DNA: TGTGCCAGCAGCTCCGGGACTAGCTCCCACGAGCAGTACTTC. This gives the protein CASSSGTSSHEQYF.